The present T cell receptor beta chain was sequenced within a study of cytomegalovirus exposure and HLA in healthy donors. Researchers ran the PCR with 60 Vbeta and 13 Jbeta primers. Libraries were prepared by immunoSEQ multiplex PCR; TCRdb keeps only in-frame clonotypes and omits some of them. The sample lists around 72,000 clones, 50% to 80% occurring once. Study observations and caveats: Investigators reported 150 to 200 TCR beta chains as tied to cytomegalovirus. It was confirmed in vitro that a few of the CMV-associated chains were specific for CMV antigens. Later on, a genetic analysis was performed. It linked a missense variant in DCLRE1C with V- and J-gene trimming of TCR beta. Later work found most CMV-associated TCR beta chains apparently HLA-restricted.

The table lists this clone with a few counts. The target antigen is unknown. Sequenced: PBMCs. The TCR was taken from a man aged 35 to 55 in good health and CMV-seropositive.

The CDR3 DNA reads TGTGCCAGCAGTTTATCGCCTGGGGGGGGCTACGAGCAGTACTTC. Translation: CASSLSPGGGYEQYF. The chain links TRBV27 to TRBJ2-7, with 7 bases that match TRBD2. This CDR3 contains 15 residues. The ends lost 0 bases at V and 3 bases at J; junction bases unmatched: 5. The germline gives CDR1 MNHEY, CDR2 SMNVEV (reference sequence).